A selection of T cell receptor beta chains follows, all from one sample in a study of blood T cells in healthy people across ages. TCRdb re-called the 5' RACE reads with MiXCR, one entry per CDR3 protein. The sample shows about 1 million distinct CDR3 sequences, under 55% of them seen only once. The sequenced sample consisted of blood. The source is a woman aged 55-69 years in good health. Each CDR3 is given with its conserved first and last residue. Each record gives: J gene, V gene, D gene, clone size, CDR3 protein, CDR3 DNA. D genes are given only for firm matches. Clone sizes are given selectively: once, few, many, or a class where the clone is expanded.

j_call: TRBJ2-7; v_call: TRBV3-1; d_call: TRBD2; clone_size: .; cdr3_aa: CASSPSVPGLAGGEQYF; cdr3_nt: TGTGCCAGCAGCCCCTCGGTCCCGGGACTAGCGGGAGGGGAGCAGTACTTC
j_call: TRBJ1-1; v_call: TRBV7-2; d_call: .; clone_size: .; cdr3_aa: CASSDSWGPEAFF; cdr3_nt: TGTGCCAGCAGCGACAGCTGGGGCCCTGAAGCTTTCTTT
j_call: TRBJ2-5; v_call: TRBV7-2; d_call: TRBD2; clone_size: many; cdr3_aa: CASSILAGETQYF; cdr3_nt: TGTGCCAGCAGCATACTAGCGGGAGAGACCCAGTACTTC
j_call: TRBJ2-5; v_call: TRBV11-2; d_call: .; clone_size: .; cdr3_aa: CASSRWDDRFRETQYF; cdr3_nt: TGTGCCAGCAGCAGATGGGACGACAGGTTTCGAGAGACCCAGTACTTC
j_call: TRBJ2-7; v_call: TRBV20-1; d_call: TRBD2; clone_size: few; cdr3_aa: CSARGTSGRDEQYF; cdr3_nt: TGCAGTGCTCGAGGGACTAGCGGGAGAGACGAGCAGTACTTC
j_call: TRBJ1-6; v_call: TRBV5-1; d_call: .; clone_size: .; cdr3_aa: CASSLYGQTEAPLHF; cdr3_nt: TGCGCCAGCAGCTTGTACGGCCAAACAGAGGCACCCCTCCACTTT
j_call: TRBJ2-5; v_call: TRBV9; d_call: TRBD2; clone_size: .; cdr3_aa: CASSVERGSYNEQYF; cdr3_nt: TGTGCCAGCAGCGTCGAGCGGGGGTCCTACAATGAGCAGTACTTC
j_call: TRBJ1-5; v_call: TRBV2; d_call: TRBD1; clone_size: .; cdr3_aa: CASTRQGNQPQHF; cdr3_nt: TGTGCCAGCACAAGACAGGGAAATCAGCCCCAGCATTTT
j_call: TRBJ2-7; v_call: TRBV7-9; d_call: TRBD2; clone_size: .; cdr3_aa: CASRSTSGTYEQYF; cdr3_nt: TGTGCCAGCAGATCAACTAGCGGGACCTACGAGCAGTACTTC
j_call: TRBJ1-5; v_call: TRBV12-3/TRBV12-4; d_call: .; clone_size: .; cdr3_aa: CASSSGTLTQPQHF; cdr3_nt: TGTGCCAGCAGCTCTGGGACATTAACTCAGCCCCAGCATTTT
j_call: TRBJ1-2; v_call: TRBV28; d_call: TRBD1; clone_size: few; cdr3_aa: CASSRTGAYYGYTF; cdr3_nt: TGTGCCAGCAGTCGGACAGGGGCCTACTATGGCTACACCTTC
j_call: TRBJ2-7; v_call: TRBV10-3; d_call: .; clone_size: few; cdr3_aa: CAISPGGGSYEQYF; cdr3_nt: TGTGCCATCAGCCCGGGTGGGGGATCTTACGAGCAGTACTTC
j_call: TRBJ1-1; v_call: TRBV20-1; d_call: .; clone_size: .; cdr3_aa: CSAGYIANTEAFF; cdr3_nt: TGCAGTGCTGGATACATAGCGAACACTGAAGCTTTCTTT
j_call: TRBJ2-5; v_call: TRBV12-3/TRBV12-4; d_call: TRBD1; clone_size: many; cdr3_aa: CASSPGTGQETQYF; cdr3_nt: TGTGCCAGCAGCCCAGGGACAGGGCAAGAGACCCAGTACTTC
j_call: TRBJ2-5; v_call: TRBV7-2; d_call: .; clone_size: few; cdr3_aa: CASSVGAQETQYF; cdr3_nt: TGTGCCAGCAGCGTCGGGGCGCAAGAGACCCAGTACTTC
j_call: TRBJ2-3; v_call: TRBV10-3; d_call: TRBD1; clone_size: .; cdr3_aa: CAISETGVGGTDTQYF; cdr3_nt: TGTGCCATCAGTGAGACAGGGGTAGGGGGCACAGATACGCAGTATTTT
j_call: TRBJ2-3; v_call: TRBV6-5; d_call: .; clone_size: .; cdr3_aa: CASSIVLGTDTQYF; cdr3_nt: TGTGCCAGCAGCATTGTCCTAGGCACAGATACGCAGTATTTT
j_call: TRBJ2-3; v_call: TRBV6-5; d_call: .; clone_size: .; cdr3_aa: CATTGNTDTQYF; cdr3_nt: TGTGCCACCACCGGGAACACAGATACGCAGTATTTT
j_call: TRBJ2-7; v_call: TRBV6-6; d_call: .; clone_size: .; cdr3_aa: CASRQLLGQGGEQYF; cdr3_nt: TGTGCCAGCAGGCAACTACTGGGGCAGGGAGGCGAGCAGTACTTC
j_call: TRBJ2-7; v_call: TRBV29-1; d_call: TRBD1; clone_size: .; cdr3_aa: CSATTGPYEQYF; cdr3_nt: TGCAGCGCCACGACAGGGCCCTACGAGCAGTACTTC
j_call: TRBJ2-4; v_call: TRBV11-2; d_call: .; clone_size: few; cdr3_aa: CASSSDPGLAKNIQYF; cdr3_nt: TGTGCCAGCAGCTCAGACCCAGGACTAGCCAAAAACATTCAGTACTTC
j_call: TRBJ2-7; v_call: TRBV6-1; d_call: .; clone_size: .; cdr3_aa: CASVGGTHREDEQYF; cdr3_nt: TGTGCCAGCGTTGGGGGGACACACAGAGAAGACGAGCAGTACTTC
j_call: TRBJ2-1; v_call: TRBV4-1; d_call: TRBD2; clone_size: many; cdr3_aa: CASALMAGGQNNEQFF; cdr3_nt: TGCGCCAGCGCCTTAATGGCGGGAGGCCAGAACAATGAGCAGTTCTTC
j_call: TRBJ2-7; v_call: TRBV30; d_call: .; clone_size: .; cdr3_aa: CAWSGVRGEQYF; cdr3_nt: TGTGCCTGGAGTGGGGTCAGGGGCGAGCAGTACTTC
j_call: TRBJ1-2; v_call: TRBV6-5; d_call: .; clone_size: .; cdr3_aa: CASSYGFGTDITGYGYTF; cdr3_nt: TGTGCCAGCAGTTACGGTTTTGGTACGGACATAACTGGGTATGGCTACACCTTC
j_call: TRBJ2-7; v_call: TRBV6-5; d_call: TRBD1; clone_size: .; cdr3_aa: CASSYFGQGMYEQYF; cdr3_nt: TGTGCCAGCAGTTATTTCGGACAGGGGATGTACGAGCAGTACTTC
j_call: TRBJ2-1; v_call: TRBV28; d_call: .; clone_size: few; cdr3_aa: CASSLVGMGAREQFF; cdr3_nt: TGTGCCAGCAGTTTAGTCGGGATGGGGGCGCGGGAGCAGTTCTTC
j_call: TRBJ2-6; v_call: TRBV6-5; d_call: .; clone_size: few; cdr3_aa: CASSYLISGANVLTF; cdr3_nt: TGTGCCAGCAGTTACTTAATCTCTGGGGCCAACGTCCTGACTTTC
j_call: TRBJ2-2; v_call: TRBV6-2/TRBV6-3; d_call: TRBD2; clone_size: .; cdr3_aa: CASSRGLAGELFF; cdr3_nt: TGTGCCAGCAGCCGCGGACTAGCCGGGGAGCTGTTTTTT
j_call: TRBJ2-1; v_call: TRBV20-1; d_call: TRBD2; clone_size: .; cdr3_aa: CSATPYGGGTRNEQFF; cdr3_nt: TGCAGTGCTACTCCTTACGGGGGAGGGACTAGGAATGAGCAGTTCTTC
j_call: TRBJ1-2; v_call: TRBV3-1; d_call: .; clone_size: .; cdr3_aa: CASSQGQDGYTF; cdr3_nt: TGTGCCAGCAGCCAAGGACAAGATGGCTACACCTTC
j_call: TRBJ2-1; v_call: TRBV20-1; d_call: TRBD2; clone_size: few; cdr3_aa: CSAWHMTSGFFNEQFF; cdr3_nt: TGCAGTGCGTGGCATATGACTAGCGGGTTTTTCAATGAGCAGTTCTTC
j_call: TRBJ2-7; v_call: TRBV11-2; d_call: .; clone_size: .; cdr3_aa: CASSSFTRGAGDYEQYF; cdr3_nt: TGTGCCAGCAGCTCCTTCACTCGGGGGGCGGGAGACTACGAGCAGTACTTC
j_call: TRBJ2-7; v_call: TRBV6-5; d_call: .; clone_size: .; cdr3_aa: CASRGRKQGTYERYF; cdr3_nt: TGTGCCAGCAGGGGGAGGAAACAGGGGACCTACGAGCGGTACTTC
j_call: TRBJ2-1; v_call: TRBV20-1; d_call: .; clone_size: .; cdr3_aa: CSAQTSSSYNEQFF; cdr3_nt: TGCAGTGCACAGACTAGTAGCTCCTACAATGAGCAGTTCTTC
j_call: TRBJ2-5; v_call: TRBV2; d_call: .; clone_size: .; cdr3_aa: CASSELDETQYF; cdr3_nt: TGTGCCAGCAGTGAACTCGATGAGACCCAGTACTTC
j_call: TRBJ2-5; v_call: TRBV27; d_call: TRBD2; clone_size: .; cdr3_aa: CASSPLGLARPRQETQYF; cdr3_nt: TGTGCCAGCAGTCCCCTGGGACTAGCGAGACCCCGGCAAGAGACCCAGTACTTC
j_call: TRBJ2-5; v_call: TRBV10-3; d_call: TRBD2; clone_size: few; cdr3_aa: CAISGPSGGGEETQYF; cdr3_nt: TGTGCCATCAGTGGCCCCTCCGGGGGGGGCGAAGAGACCCAGTACTTC
j_call: TRBJ2-3; v_call: TRBV7-9; d_call: .; clone_size: .; cdr3_aa: CASNQPGVTDTQYF; cdr3_nt: TGTGCCAGCAACCAACCTGGGGTCACAGATACGCAGTATTTT
j_call: TRBJ2-2; v_call: TRBV20-1; d_call: TRBD2; clone_size: .; cdr3_aa: CSAGTSGGINTGELFF; cdr3_nt: TGCAGTGCTGGGACTAGCGGGGGTATAAACACCGGGGAGCTGTTTTTT
j_call: TRBJ2-6; v_call: TRBV7-3; d_call: .; clone_size: few; cdr3_aa: CASSPGPLGANVLTF; cdr3_nt: TGTGCCAGCAGCCCAGGCCCGCTTGGGGCCAACGTCCTGACTTTC
j_call: TRBJ2-1; v_call: TRBV7-2; d_call: .; clone_size: few; cdr3_aa: CASSSSDLRNEQFF; cdr3_nt: TGTGCCAGCAGCTCCTCGGACTTACGAAATGAGCAGTTCTTC
j_call: TRBJ2-1; v_call: TRBV9; d_call: .; clone_size: few; cdr3_aa: CASSVVGAGIHEQFF; cdr3_nt: TGTGCCAGCAGCGTAGTCGGGGCAGGGATACATGAGCAGTTCTTC
j_call: TRBJ2-1; v_call: TRBV11-2; d_call: TRBD2; clone_size: few; cdr3_aa: CASSSRLSAGTVTVSYNEQFF; cdr3_nt: TGTGCCAGCAGCTCTAGACTTTCAGCGGGAACCGTGACAGTCTCCTACAATGAGCAGTTCTTC
j_call: TRBJ2-4; v_call: TRBV6-1; d_call: TRBD2; clone_size: .; cdr3_aa: CASSERTSRGLAKNIQYF; cdr3_nt: TGTGCCAGCAGTGAGAGGACTAGCAGGGGACTAGCCAAAAACATTCAGTACTTC
j_call: TRBJ2-5; v_call: TRBV15; d_call: .; clone_size: few; cdr3_aa: CATSRVGRDGTQYF; cdr3_nt: TGTGCCACCAGCAGAGTGGGCAGGGATGGGACCCAGTACTTC
j_call: TRBJ2-1; v_call: TRBV20-1; d_call: .; clone_size: few; cdr3_aa: CSARSIGDSYNEQFF; cdr3_nt: TGCAGTGCTAGGTCGATAGGGGACTCCTACAATGAGCAGTTCTTC
j_call: TRBJ2-7; v_call: TRBV6-1; d_call: TRBD1; clone_size: .; cdr3_aa: CASSEGTGGAYEQYF; cdr3_nt: TGTGCCAGCAGTGAAGGAACAGGGGGTGCGTACGAGCAGTACTTC
j_call: TRBJ1-2; v_call: TRBV5-1; d_call: .; clone_size: .; cdr3_aa: CASSLAGSNGYTF; cdr3_nt: TGCGCCAGCAGCTTGGCGGGGAGCAATGGCTACACCTTC
j_call: TRBJ1-2; v_call: TRBV12-3/TRBV12-4; d_call: .; clone_size: .; cdr3_aa: CASSLKSYGYTF; cdr3_nt: TGTGCCAGCAGTCTTAAGAGTTATGGCTACACCTTC
j_call: TRBJ2-7; v_call: TRBV7-3; d_call: .; clone_size: few; cdr3_aa: CASSQYPKSSYEQYF; cdr3_nt: TGTGCCAGCAGCCAGTACCCCAAGAGCTCCTACGAGCAGTACTTC
j_call: TRBJ2-4; v_call: TRBV7-9; d_call: TRBD1; clone_size: few; cdr3_aa: CASSFNSLKDRDLAKNIQYF; cdr3_nt: TGTGCCAGCAGCTTCAACTCCCTAAAAGACAGGGATTTAGCCAAAAACATTCAGTACTTC
j_call: TRBJ2-5; v_call: TRBV9; d_call: .; clone_size: .; cdr3_aa: CASSPHRDNRYNEQYF; cdr3_nt: TGTGCCAGCAGCCCTCACAGGGACAACCGATACAATGAGCAGTACTTC
j_call: TRBJ2-7; v_call: TRBV20-1; d_call: TRBD1; clone_size: .; cdr3_aa: CSAYDRGYEQYF; cdr3_nt: TGCAGTGCCTACGACAGGGGGTACGAGCAGTACTTC
j_call: TRBJ2-1; v_call: TRBV3-1; d_call: .; clone_size: .; cdr3_aa: CASSQDMTQSNEQFF; cdr3_nt: TGTGCCAGCAGCCAAGACATGACTCAATCCAATGAGCAGTTCTTC
j_call: TRBJ2-1; v_call: TRBV14; d_call: .; clone_size: .; cdr3_aa: CASSNVGEQFF; cdr3_nt: TGCGCCAGCAGCAACGTGGGTGAGCAGTTCTTC
j_call: TRBJ2-7; v_call: TRBV28; d_call: TRBD2; clone_size: .; cdr3_aa: CASSFSGPRSYEQYF; cdr3_nt: TGTGCCAGCAGTTTTAGCGGGCCCCGCTCCTACGAGCAGTACTTC
j_call: TRBJ1-2; v_call: TRBV6-2/TRBV6-3; d_call: .; clone_size: .; cdr3_aa: CASSRRGDYGYTF; cdr3_nt: TGTGCCAGCAGTCGACGGGGGGACTATGGCTACACCTTC
j_call: TRBJ2-1; v_call: TRBV20-1; d_call: TRBD1; clone_size: .; cdr3_aa: CSASRTGIGNEQFF; cdr3_nt: TGCAGTGCTAGTCGGACAGGTATTGGGAATGAGCAGTTCTTC